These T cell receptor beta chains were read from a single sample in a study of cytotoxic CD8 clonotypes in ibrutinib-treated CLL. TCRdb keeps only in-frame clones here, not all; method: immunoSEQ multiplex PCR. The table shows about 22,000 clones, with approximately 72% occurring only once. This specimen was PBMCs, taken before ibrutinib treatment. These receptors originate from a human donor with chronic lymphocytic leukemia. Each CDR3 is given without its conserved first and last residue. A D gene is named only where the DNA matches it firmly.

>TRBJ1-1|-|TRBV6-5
ASSYRGWNTEAF
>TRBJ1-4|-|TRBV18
ASSPPGPEKLF
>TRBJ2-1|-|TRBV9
ASSAGDDRVAAF
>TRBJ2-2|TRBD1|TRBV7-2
ASSQIQGAAGELF
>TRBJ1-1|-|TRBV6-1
ASRELGPTEAF
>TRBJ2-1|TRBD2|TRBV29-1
SVKPGLADEQF
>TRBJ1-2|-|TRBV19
ASSWTGQFYT
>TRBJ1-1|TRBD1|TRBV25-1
ASNRQGGTEAF
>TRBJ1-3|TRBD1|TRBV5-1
ASRPTGASGNTIY
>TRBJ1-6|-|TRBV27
ASSSSGTLGSPLH